The clone carrying this TCR beta chain was seen a handful of times. The data were obtained in a study of beta chain features in type 1 diabetes. Germline V gene lookup returns CDR1 MDHEN and CDR2 SYDVKM. The CDR3 totals 14 residues. Trimming cost V 6 bases and J 4 bases; bases outside gene matches: 6. The authors reverse transcribed all of the isolated RNA, so sequencing captured expressed TCRB transcripts. TCRdb's table, derived via immunoSEQ multiplex PCR, lists solely in-frame clones and lacks some. This repertoire shows about 330,000 clones, roughly 9.6% found once; its top ten account for 0.015%.

The clonotype originates from a woman aged 25 to 39 in good health. Sequencing was done on a sample of naive CD4+ T cells from blood. This chain joins TRBV28 and TRBJ2-1; 7 bases align to TRBD2. DNA for the CDR3: TGTGCCAGCAGGCGAGTAGCGGGTTACAATGAGCAGTTCTTC. Its translation: CASRRVAGYNEQFF.